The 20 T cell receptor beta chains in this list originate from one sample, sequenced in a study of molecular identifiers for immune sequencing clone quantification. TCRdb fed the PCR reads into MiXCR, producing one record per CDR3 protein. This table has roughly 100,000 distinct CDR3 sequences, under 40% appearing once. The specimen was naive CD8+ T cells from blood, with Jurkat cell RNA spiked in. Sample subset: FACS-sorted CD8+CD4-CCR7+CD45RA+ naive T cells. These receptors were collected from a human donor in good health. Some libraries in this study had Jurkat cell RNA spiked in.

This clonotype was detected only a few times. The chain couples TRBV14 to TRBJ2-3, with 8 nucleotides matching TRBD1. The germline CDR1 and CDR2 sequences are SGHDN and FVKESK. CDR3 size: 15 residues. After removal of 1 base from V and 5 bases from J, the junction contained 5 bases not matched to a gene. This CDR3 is CASSQGSGQGDTQYF. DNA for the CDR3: TGTGCCAGCAGCCAAGGTTCAGGACAGGGAGATACGCAGTATTTT.

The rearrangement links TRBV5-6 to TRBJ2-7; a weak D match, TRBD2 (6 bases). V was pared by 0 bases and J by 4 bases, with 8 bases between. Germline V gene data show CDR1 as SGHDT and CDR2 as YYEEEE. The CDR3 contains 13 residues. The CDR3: CASSLGGRYEQYF. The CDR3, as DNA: TGTGCCAGCAGCTTGGGGGGGAGGTACGAGCAGTACTTC.

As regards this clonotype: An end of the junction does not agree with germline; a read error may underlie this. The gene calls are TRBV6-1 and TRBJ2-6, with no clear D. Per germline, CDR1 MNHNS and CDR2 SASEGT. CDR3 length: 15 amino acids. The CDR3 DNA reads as TGTGCCTGCAGTGAAAAAGCCTCTGGGGCCAACGTCCTGACTTTC. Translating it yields CACSEKASGANVLTF.

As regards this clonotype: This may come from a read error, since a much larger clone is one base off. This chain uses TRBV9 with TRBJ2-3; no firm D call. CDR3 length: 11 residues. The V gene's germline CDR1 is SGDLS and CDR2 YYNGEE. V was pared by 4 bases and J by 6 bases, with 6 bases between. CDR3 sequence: CASSTEDTQYF. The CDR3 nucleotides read TGTGCCAGCAGCACCGAGGATACGCAGTATTTT.

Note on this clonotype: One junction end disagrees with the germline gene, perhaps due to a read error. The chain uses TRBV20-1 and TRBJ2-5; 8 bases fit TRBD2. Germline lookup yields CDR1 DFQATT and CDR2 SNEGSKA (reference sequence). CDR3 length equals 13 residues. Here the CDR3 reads CSTLAGGREPQYF. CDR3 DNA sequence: TGCAGCACCCTCGCGGGAGGCAGAGAGCCCCAGTACTTC.

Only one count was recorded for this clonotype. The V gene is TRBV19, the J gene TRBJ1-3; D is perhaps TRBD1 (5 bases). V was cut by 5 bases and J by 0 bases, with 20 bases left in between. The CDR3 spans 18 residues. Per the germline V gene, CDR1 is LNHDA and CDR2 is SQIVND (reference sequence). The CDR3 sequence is CASSPLAGPHFSGNTIYF. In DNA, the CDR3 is TGTGCCAGTAGTCCCCTGGCGGGGCCTCACTTCTCTGGAAACACCATATATTTT.

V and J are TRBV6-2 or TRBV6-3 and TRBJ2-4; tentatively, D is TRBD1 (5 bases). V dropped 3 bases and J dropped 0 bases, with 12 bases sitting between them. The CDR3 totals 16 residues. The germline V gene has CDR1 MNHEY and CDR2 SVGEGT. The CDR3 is CASSYHGRVAKNIQYF. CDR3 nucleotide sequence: TGTGCCAGCAGTTATCATGGCAGGGTAGCCAAAAACATTCAGTACTTC.

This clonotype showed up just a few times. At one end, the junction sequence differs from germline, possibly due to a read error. The CDR3 nucleotides are TGTGCGAGCAGTGGAAGGGAGACTGAAGCTTTCTTT. Protein sequence: CASSGRETEAFF. This sequence joins TRBV9 and TRBJ1-1; the D is unclear. Germline V CDR1 and CDR2: SGDLS, YYNGEE. CDR3 length equals 12 residues. Drawing the rest from reference TRBV9 and TRBJ1-1, the complete variable domain is DSGVTQTPKHLITATGQRVTLRCSPRSGDLSVYWYQQSLDQGLQFLIQYYNGEERAKGNILERFSAQQFPDLHSELNLSSLELGDSALYFCASSGRETEAFFGQGTRLTVV.

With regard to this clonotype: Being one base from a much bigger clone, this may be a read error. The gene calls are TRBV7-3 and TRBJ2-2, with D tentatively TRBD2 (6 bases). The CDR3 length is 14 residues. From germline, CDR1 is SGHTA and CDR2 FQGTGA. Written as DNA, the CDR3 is TGTGCCAGCAGTCCAACGGGCGGGGCCGGGGTGCTGTTTTTT. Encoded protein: CASSPTGGAGVLFF.

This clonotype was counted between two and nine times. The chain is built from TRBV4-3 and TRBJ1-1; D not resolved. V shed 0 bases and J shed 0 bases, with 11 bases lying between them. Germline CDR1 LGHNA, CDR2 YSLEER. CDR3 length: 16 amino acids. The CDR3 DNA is TGCGCCAGCAGCCAAGATCGGACGGGGATGAACACTGAAGCTTTCTTT. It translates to CASSQDRTGMNTEAFF.

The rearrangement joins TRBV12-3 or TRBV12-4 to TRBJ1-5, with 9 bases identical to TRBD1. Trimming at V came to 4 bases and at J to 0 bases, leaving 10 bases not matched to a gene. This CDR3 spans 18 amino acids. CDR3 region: CASSSHRGRAYSNQPQHF. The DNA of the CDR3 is TGTGCCAGCAGTTCCCACAGGGGGCGGGCATATAGCAATCAGCCCCAGCATTTT.

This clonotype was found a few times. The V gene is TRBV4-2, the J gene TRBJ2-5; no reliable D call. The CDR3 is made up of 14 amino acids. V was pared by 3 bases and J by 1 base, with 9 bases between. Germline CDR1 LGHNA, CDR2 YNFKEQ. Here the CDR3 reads CASSQLQSQETQYF. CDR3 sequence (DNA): TGTGCCAGCAGCCAGTTACAGAGCCAAGAGACCCAGTACTTC.

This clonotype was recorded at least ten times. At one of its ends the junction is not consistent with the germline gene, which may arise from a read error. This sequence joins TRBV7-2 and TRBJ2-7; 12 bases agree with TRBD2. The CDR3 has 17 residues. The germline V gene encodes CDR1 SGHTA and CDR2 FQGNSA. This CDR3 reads CASSSLLTSGSSNEQYF. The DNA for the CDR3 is TGTGCCAGCAGCTCCCTCTTGACTAGCGGGAGCTCCAACGAGCAGTACTTC.

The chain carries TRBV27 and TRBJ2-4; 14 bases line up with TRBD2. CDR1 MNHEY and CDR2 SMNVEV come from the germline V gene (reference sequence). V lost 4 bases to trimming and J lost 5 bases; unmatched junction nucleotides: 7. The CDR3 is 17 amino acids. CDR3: CASSSGLAGGVENIQYF. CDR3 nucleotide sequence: TGTGCCAGCAGTTCAGGACTAGCGGGGGGAGTTGAAAACATTCAGTACTTC.

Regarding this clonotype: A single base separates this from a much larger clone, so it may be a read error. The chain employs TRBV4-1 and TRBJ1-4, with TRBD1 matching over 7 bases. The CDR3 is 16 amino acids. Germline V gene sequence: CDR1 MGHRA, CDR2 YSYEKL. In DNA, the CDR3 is TGCGCCTGCAGCCAATTGGACAGGTCTCTTAATGAAAAACTGTTTTTT. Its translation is CACSQLDRSLNEKLFF.

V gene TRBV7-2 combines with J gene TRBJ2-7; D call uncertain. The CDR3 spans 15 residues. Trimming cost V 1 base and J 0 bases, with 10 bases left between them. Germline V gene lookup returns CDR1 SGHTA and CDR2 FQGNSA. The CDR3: CASSLVSESSYEQYF. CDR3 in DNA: TGTGCCAGCAGCTTAGTGAGCGAAAGCTCCTACGAGCAGTACTTC.

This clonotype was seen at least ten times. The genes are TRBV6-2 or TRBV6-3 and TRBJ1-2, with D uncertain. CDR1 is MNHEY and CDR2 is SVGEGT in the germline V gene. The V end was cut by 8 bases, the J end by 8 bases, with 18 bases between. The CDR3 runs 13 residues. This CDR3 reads CASHDGNLRGYTF. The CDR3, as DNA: TGTGCCAGCCACGACGGGAACCTGAGGGGCTACACCTTC.

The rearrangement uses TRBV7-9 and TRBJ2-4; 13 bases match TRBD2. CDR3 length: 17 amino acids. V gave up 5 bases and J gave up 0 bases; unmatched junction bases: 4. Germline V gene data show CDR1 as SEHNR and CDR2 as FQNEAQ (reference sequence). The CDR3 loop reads CASSGGLAGLAKNIQYF. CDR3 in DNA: TGTGCCAGCAGCGGGGGACTAGCGGGACTAGCCAAAAACATTCAGTACTTC.

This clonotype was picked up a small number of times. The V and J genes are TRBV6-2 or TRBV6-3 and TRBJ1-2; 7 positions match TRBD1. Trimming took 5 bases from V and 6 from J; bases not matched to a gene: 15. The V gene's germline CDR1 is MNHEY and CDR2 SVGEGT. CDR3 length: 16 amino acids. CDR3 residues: CASSDYQEGGADGYTF. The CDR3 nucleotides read TGTGCCAGCAGTGACTATCAGGAAGGGGGCGCAGATGGCTACACCTTC.

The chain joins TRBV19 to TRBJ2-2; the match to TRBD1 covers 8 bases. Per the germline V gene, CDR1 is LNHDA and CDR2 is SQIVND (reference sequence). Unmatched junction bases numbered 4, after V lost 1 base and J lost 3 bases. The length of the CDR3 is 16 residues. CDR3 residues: CASSIGQGMYTGELFF. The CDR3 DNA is TGTGCCAGTAGTATAGGACAGGGGATGTACACCGGGGAGCTGTTTTTT.